Described below is a single TCR beta chain sequence and its context. Its antigen remains unknown. A much larger clone lies a single base off, so this may be a read error. V dropped 3 bases and J dropped 2; count of bases not matched to a gene: 0. Germline V gives CDR1 DFQATT, CDR2 SNEGSKA (reference sequence). The CDR3 has 12 amino acids. The sample is drawn from a study of Graves' ophthalmopathy and Graves' hyperthyroidism. General study points: A 13-signature model separated ophthalmopathy from stable hyperthyroidism, about 90% sensitivity, 80% to 83% specificity.

No progression to ophthalmopathy over 18 months defined stable hyperthyroidism. The hyperthyroidism patients had a new diagnosis of under 2 months' duration and were aged 18 to 65. Symptoms, serum thyroxine and TRAb, thyroid ultrasound, and orbital computed tomography formed the diagnostic basis. TCR beta CDR3 regions were amplified from RNA transcripts. After a first-round RT-PCR with HTBI primers, a second-round multiplex PCR was run. One entry per CDR3 protein, called by TCRdb with MiXCR from the multiplex PCR reads. The sample yields about 620,000 distinct CDR3 sequences, 22% seen once. This rearrangement joins TRBV20-1 to TRBJ2-7, with 8 bases that match TRBD2. This sequence was found in a woman between 18 and 29 years old with stable Graves' hyperthyroidism. Some clones in this sample may be carry-over from other donors' samples. What was sequenced was peripheral blood. CDR3 residues: CSASGRAYEQYF. As DNA, the CDR3 is TGCAGTGCTAGCGGGAGGGCCTACGAGCAGTACTTC.